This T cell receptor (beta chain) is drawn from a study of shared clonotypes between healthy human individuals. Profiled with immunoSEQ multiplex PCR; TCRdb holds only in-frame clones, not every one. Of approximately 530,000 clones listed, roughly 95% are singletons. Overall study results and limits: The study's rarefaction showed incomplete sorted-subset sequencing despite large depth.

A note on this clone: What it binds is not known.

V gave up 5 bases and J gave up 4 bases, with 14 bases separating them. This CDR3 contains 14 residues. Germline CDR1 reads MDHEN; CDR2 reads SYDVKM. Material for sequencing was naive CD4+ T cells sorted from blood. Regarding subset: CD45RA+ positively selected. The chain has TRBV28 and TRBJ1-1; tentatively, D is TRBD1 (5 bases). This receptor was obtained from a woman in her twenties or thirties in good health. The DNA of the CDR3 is TGTGCCAGCAGTCCCCCCGAGAGGGGCACTGAAGCTTTCTTT. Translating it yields CASSPPERGTEAFF.